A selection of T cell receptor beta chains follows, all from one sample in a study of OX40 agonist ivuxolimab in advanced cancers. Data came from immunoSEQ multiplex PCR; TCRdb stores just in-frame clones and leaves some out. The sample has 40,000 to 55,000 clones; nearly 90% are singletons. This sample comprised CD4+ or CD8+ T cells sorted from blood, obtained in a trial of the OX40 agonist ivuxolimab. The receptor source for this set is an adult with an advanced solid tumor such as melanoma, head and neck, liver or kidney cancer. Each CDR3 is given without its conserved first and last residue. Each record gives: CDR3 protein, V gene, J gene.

CDR3: SVDLGQGYNEQF
V: TRBV29-1
J: TRBJ2-1

CDR3: ASSQHRVSTDTQY
V: TRBV14
J: TRBJ2-3

CDR3: ASSLGSYGYT
V: TRBV28
J: TRBJ1-2

CDR3: ASSRGQGYGYT
V: TRBV2
J: TRBJ1-2

CDR3: ASAPLDTTRGGEQF
V: TRBV18
J: TRBJ2-1

CDR3: ASSPTTEYSGNTIY
V: TRBV18
J: TRBJ1-3

CDR3: ASSVTGDRDGEQY
V: TRBV19
J: TRBJ2-7

CDR3: ASSLEGGRLDTEAF
V: TRBV5-1
J: TRBJ1-1

CDR3: ASSQAQTSGRAGEQF
V: TRBV4-2
J: TRBJ2-1

CDR3: ASSENRNEQY
V: TRBV6-1
J: TRBJ2-7

CDR3: ASSILGRNNEKLF
V: TRBV19
J: TRBJ1-4

CDR3: ASSQGYRGPHEQY
V: TRBV11-2
J: TRBJ2-7

CDR3: ASSMEATYEQY
V: TRBV19
J: TRBJ2-7

CDR3: ASIGLAGVRTGELF
V: TRBV6-6
J: TRBJ2-2

CDR3: ASSFRTTNYGYT
V: TRBV7-2
J: TRBJ1-2

CDR3: ASSEGRWGQAYNEQF
V: TRBV6-1
J: TRBJ2-1

CDR3: ASTPSPQTIY
V: TRBV7-9
J: TRBJ1-3